This T cell receptor beta chain was recovered during a study of shared clonotypes between healthy human individuals. Points from the study as a whole: Shared clonotypes: approximately 5% naive CD4, around 3.5% naive CD8, 2.3% memory CD4, 0.35% to 0.5% memory CD8.

The protocol was immunoSEQ multiplex PCR, while the TCRdb copy is restricted to in-frame clones and leaves out a portion. The sample shows around 1.9 million clones, about 94% of them seen only once. Concerning this clone itself: Its antigen is unidentified.

The naive CD8 fraction comprised CD45RO-negative cells positively selected for CCR7 and excluded terminally differentiated effector memory CD45RA+ cells. CDR3 length equals 14 residues. Germline lookup yields CDR1 MNHEY and CDR2 SMNVEV (reference sequence). The germline V and J ends were trimmed by 6 bases and 4 bases, with 16 bases remaining between them. The sequencing sample was made of naive CD8+ T cells from PBMCs. The V gene is TRBV27, the J gene TRBJ2-7; D perhaps matches TRBD1 (6 bases). The sequence was obtained from a man younger than 30 in good health. Some clones in this sample may be carry-over from other donors' samples. CDR3 region: CASSSRTDYYEQYF. The DNA for the CDR3 is TGTGCCAGCAGCAGTAGGACAGATTATTACGAGCAGTACTTC.